Below, one T cell receptor (beta chain) is given with its context. This record comes from a study of control samples from healthy donors and cancer patients. Using immunoSEQ multiplex PCR, the repertoire was profiled, and TCRdb retains in-frame clones only, with some absent. Here the sample spans 25,000 to 35,000 clones, 91% being singletons. The clonotype comes from a man between 50 and 59 years old with lung cancer. Sequencing was carried out using PBMCs.

The CDR3 is CASSIGGLGTEAFF. Written as DNA, the CDR3 is TGTGCCAGTAGTATAGGGGGTTTGGGCACTGAAGCTTTCTTT. The rearrangement links TRBV19 to TRBJ1-1; no clear D gene. CDR1 is LNHDA and CDR2 is SQIVND in the germline V gene (reference sequence). CDR3 length: 14 amino acids. The V end lost 1 base, the J end lost 4 bases, and 10 bases lay between the germline ends.